These T cell receptor beta chains were read from a single sample in a study of regulatory T cells in long-lasting Graves disease. MiXCR, applied by TCRdb to the multiplex PCR reads, yields one record per CDR3 protein. The data show around 250,000 distinct CDR3 sequences, around 20% seen once. Sequenced material: peripheral blood mononuclear cells (PBMCs), taken at new diagnosis, from a patient treated with antithyroid drugs. These receptor sequences come from a female donor with Graves disease. Both conserved end residues are part of each CDR3. A D gene is named only where the DNA matches it firmly. Where a row states a size, it is once, few, many or the class of an expanded clone; other rows omit it.

j_gene | abundance | d_gene | v_gene | CDR3aa | CDR3nt
TRBJ2-7 | NA | NA | TRBV5-4 | CASRAGDSYREQYF | TGTGCCAGCAGAGCCGGGGACTCCTACCGGGAGCAGTACTTC
TRBJ1-1 | many | NA | TRBV6-1 | CASTEFRGGTEAFF | TGTGCCAGCACCGAATTCAGGGGCGGCACTGAAGCTTTCTTT
TRBJ2-5 | many | NA | TRBV5-8 | CASSTGTTGAQYF | TGTGCCAGCAGTACCGGGACCACGGGTGCCCAGTACTTC
TRBJ2-7 | many | TRBD2 | TRBV20-1 | CSARDLLAGTGEQYF | TGCAGTGCTAGAGATTTACTAGCGGGAACGGGCGAGCAGTACTTC
TRBJ2-7 | few | TRBD2 | TRBV6-5 | CASSYSSGGHEQYF | TGTGCCAGCAGTTACTCGTCGGGAGGGCACGAGCAGTACTTC
TRBJ1-1 | many | TRBD1 | TRBV20-1 | CSARPGQGVRAFF | TGCAGTGCTAGACCTGGACAGGGGGTACGAGCTTTCTTT
TRBJ1-2 | NA | NA | TRBV2 | CASSDGGSAGSDGYTF | TGTGCCAGCAGTGATGGGGGATCTGCAGGGTCGGATGGCTACACCTTC
TRBJ1-1 | many | NA | TRBV6-2/TRBV6-3 | CASSYGTEAFF | TGTGCCAGCAGTTACGGTACTGAAGCTTTCTTT
TRBJ1-2 | many | NA | TRBV27 | CASSPGQGSYTF | TGTGCCAGCAGTCCGGGCCAGGGAAGCTACACCTTC
TRBJ1-3 | many | TRBD1 | TRBV9 | CASSVGQGAVRNTIYF | TGTGCCAGCAGCGTAGGACAGGGGGCGGTGAGAAACACCATATATTTT
TRBJ2-7 | many | NA | TRBV11-2 | CASSLAGSYEQYF | TGTGCCAGCAGCTTAGCAGGGTCCTACGAGCAGTACTTC
TRBJ2-7 | many | TRBD2 | TRBV30 | CAWSRVSGKGYEQYF | TGTGCCTGGAGTCGGGTTAGCGGGAAAGGCTACGAGCAGTACTTC
TRBJ2-5 | many | TRBD2 | TRBV7-6 | CASSSPVASGRETQYF | TGTGCCAGCAGCTCGCCAGTGGCTAGCGGGAGGGAGACCCAGTACTTC
TRBJ2-3 | many | TRBD1 | TRBV5-1 | CASSLDRGRQDTQYF | TGCGCCAGCAGCTTGGACAGGGGGCGACAAGATACGCAGTATTTT
TRBJ2-5 | few | NA | TRBV4-2 | CASSQGAGSHAGETQYF | TGTGCCAGCAGCCAAGGGGCGGGAAGCCACGCCGGAGAGACCCAGTACTTC
TRBJ2-2 | many | NA | TRBV11-2 | CASSSDRTGELFF | TGTGCCAGCTCCTCGGACCGCACCGGGGAGCTGTTTTTT
TRBJ2-4 | NA | NA | TRBV2 | CASSEENIQYF | TGTGCCAGCAGTGAAGAAAACATTCAGTACTTC
TRBJ1-1 | many | NA | TRBV6-1 | CASSLSPARTEAFF | TGTGCCAGCAGCCTAAGTCCGGCTAGGACTGAAGCTTTCTTT
TRBJ1-5 | NA | TRBD1 | TRBV28 | CASSLSRQGIQPQHF | TGTGCCAGCAGTTTAAGCCGACAGGGGATCCAGCCCCAGCATTTT
TRBJ2-7 | NA | NA | TRBV2 | CASTGDSPGEQYF | TGTGCCAGCACGGGAGATTCTCCCGGCGAGCAGTACTTC
TRBJ1-5 | many | NA | TRBV25-1 | CASSDSSDGNQPQHF | TGTGCCAGCAGTGACAGCTCTGATGGCAATCAGCCCCAGCATTTT
TRBJ2-2 | many | TRBD2 | TRBV28 | CASYGLAGRNTGELFF | TGTGCCAGTTATGGACTAGCGGGGAGGAACACCGGGGAGCTGTTTTTT
TRBJ2-3 | once | NA | TRBV20-1 | CSATSGGVTADTQYF | TGCAGTGCTACTTCCGGCGGGGTAACGGCAGATACGCAGTATTTT
TRBJ2-7 | NA | TRBD1 | TRBV4-1 | CASSLQQGKYEQYF | TGCGCCAGCAGCCTTCAACAGGGGAAGTACGAGCAGTACTTC
TRBJ2-7 | many | NA | TRBV7-3 | CASSLAGQSIGEQYF | TGTGCCAGCAGCTTAGCGGGACAGTCCATAGGCGAGCAGTACTTC
TRBJ2-1 | many | TRBD2 | TRBV7-3 | CASSPRAGGPANEQFF | TGTGCCAGCAGCCCTCGGGCGGGAGGGCCTGCCAATGAGCAGTTCTTC
TRBJ2-1 | many | TRBD1 | TRBV5-5 | CASSPHRTGNSYNEQFF | TGTGCCAGCAGCCCGCACAGGACAGGCAACTCCTACAATGAGCAGTTCTTC
TRBJ1-1 | NA | NA | TRBV12-3/TRBV12-4 | CASSSLGIGMNTEAFF | TGTGCCAGCAGTAGCCTCGGTATTGGAATGAACACTGAAGCTTTCTTT
TRBJ2-5 | many | NA | TRBV18 | CASSPPARRETQYF | TGTGCCAGCTCACCACCGGCCAGGAGGGAGACCCAGTACTTC
TRBJ2-1 | many | TRBD1 | TRBV19 | CASRGHLGQNSYNEQFF | TGTGCCAGTAGGGGTCACCTGGGACAGAACTCCTACAATGAGCAGTTCTTC
TRBJ2-3 | many | NA | TRBV20-1 | CSAALRGDTQYF | TGCAGTGCGGCGCTACGGGGCGATACGCAGTATTTT
TRBJ2-7 | few | TRBD2 | TRBV6-1 | CASRGLAGVYEQYF | TGTGCCAGCAGAGGACTAGCGGGAGTCTACGAGCAGTACTTC
TRBJ2-7 | once | TRBD2 | TRBV7-8 | CASSWTSLYEQYF | TGTGCCAGCAGTTGGACTAGCCTTTACGAGCAGTACTTC
TRBJ2-5 | many | NA | TRBV25-1 | CASSMTGETQYF | TGTGCCAGCAGTATGACGGGCGAGACCCAGTACTTC
TRBJ2-5 | many | TRBD1 | TRBV24-1 | CATSDAGTGDQETQYF | TGTGCCACCAGTGATGCCGGGACAGGGGATCAAGAGACCCAGTACTTC
TRBJ2-5 | many | NA | TRBV10-3 | CATRIADLETQYF | TGTGCCACCAGGATAGCGGATCTAGAGACCCAGTACTTC
TRBJ2-1 | NA | NA | TRBV7-2 | CASSPRTSSYNEQFF | TGTGCCAGCAGCCCCCGGACGAGCTCCTACAATGAGCAGTTCTTC
TRBJ1-2 | many | TRBD1 | TRBV9 | CASSLPGTDYGYTF | TGTGCCAGCAGCTTACCCGGGACAGATTATGGCTACACCTTC
TRBJ2-3 | many | NA | TRBV20-1 | CSARVIPPRGDTQYF | TGCAGTGCTAGAGTCATCCCCCCGCGGGGAGATACGCAGTATTTT
TRBJ2-3 | many | NA | TRBV7-2 | CASRSGVGRGGTDTQYF | TGTGCCAGCAGATCCGGTGTAGGGCGAGGGGGCACAGATACGCAGTATTTT
TRBJ2-1 | many | TRBD2 | TRBV4-2 | CASSQGLADYNEQFF | TGTGCCAGCAGCCAAGGCCTAGCGGACTACAATGAGCAGTTCTTC
TRBJ2-7 | many | TRBD2 | TRBV20-1 | CSARGSGRAAEQYF | TGCAGTGCTAGAGGTAGCGGGAGGGCCGCCGAGCAGTACTTC
TRBJ2-7 | NA | NA | TRBV5-1 | CASSWRDIYEQYF | TGCGCCAGCAGCTGGAGGGACATCTACGAGCAGTACTTC
TRBJ1-4 | many | NA | TRBV18 | CASSLGQPATNEKLFF | TGTGCCAGCTCCCTCGGACAGCCTGCAACTAATGAAAAACTGTTTTTT
TRBJ2-1 | many | NA | TRBV20-1 | CSAEGGDGSVYNEQFF | TGCAGTGCTGAAGGGGGGGACGGGTCTGTATACAATGAGCAGTTCTTC
TRBJ1-5 | many | NA | TRBV2 | CASSSWRIALPQHF | TGTGCCAGCAGCTCATGGAGGATTGCCTTGCCCCAGCATTTT
TRBJ1-2 | many | NA | TRBV25-1 | CASSRPGGYGYTF | TGTGCCAGCAGTCGTCCTGGGGGGTATGGCTACACCTTC
TRBJ2-3 | many | NA | TRBV30 | CAWNEVGGVGDTQYF | TGTGCCTGGAACGAGGTGGGGGGAGTTGGGGATACGCAGTATTTT
TRBJ2-1 | NA | TRBD2 | TRBV10-3 | CATSSSGSSYNEQFF | TGTGCCACCAGCTCTAGCGGTAGCTCCTACAATGAGCAGTTCTTC
TRBJ2-2 | few | NA | TRBV9 | CASSYTSNTGELFF | TGTGCCAGCAGTTACACCTCCAACACCGGGGAGCTGTTTTTT
TRBJ2-7 | many | TRBD2 | TRBV18 | CASSLGTSGPYEQYF | TGTGCCAGCTCCCTCGGGACTAGCGGCCCCTACGAGCAGTACTTC
TRBJ2-3 | many | NA | TRBV28 | CASSGRAGSTDTQYF | TGTGCCAGCAGTGGGAGAGCGGGTAGCACAGATACGCAGTATTTT
TRBJ1-1 | many | TRBD1 | TRBV7-9 | CASSLGRRTGDTEAFF | TGTGCCAGCAGCTTAGGTAGGCGCACAGGGGACACTGAAGCTTTCTTT
TRBJ2-2 | many | TRBD1 | TRBV20-1 | CSARDSRISNTGELFF | TGCAGTGCCCGGGACAGTCGAATTTCGAACACCGGGGAGCTGTTTTTT